A single sample gave rise to the 26 T cell receptor beta chains below, sequenced in a study of shared clonotypes between healthy human individuals. TCRdb's table, derived via immunoSEQ multiplex PCR, lists solely in-frame clones and lacks some. The sample gives 2 million to 2.5 million clones, about 92% of which show up once; about 0.37% is in the top ten. What was sequenced was naive CD4+ T cells from PBMCs. Subset specified: CD45RA+ positively selected. The source of these receptors is a man younger than 30 in good health. Some clones in this sample may be carry-over from other donors' samples.

Note on this clone: Other DNA sequences in this sample translate to the same CDR3. This rearrangement joins TRBV19 to TRBJ1-5; perhaps TRBD1 as D (6 bases). Trimming shortened V by 4 bases and J by 3 bases, and 13 bases separated the two germline ends. The CDR3 covers 15 residues. CDR1 is LNHDA and CDR2 is SQIVND in the germline V gene (reference sequence). In DNA form, the CDR3 reads TGTGCCAGTAGTAGCGGCAGGGGACCCAATCAGCCCCAGCATTTT. This gives the protein CASSSGRGPNQPQHF. Looking up the rest from reference TRBV19 and TRBJ1-5 gives the full variable domain: DGGITQSPKYLFRKEGQNVTLSCEQNLNHDAMYWYRQDPGQGLRLIYYSQIVNDFQKGDIAEGYSVSREKKESFPLTVTSAQKNPTAFYLCASSSGRGPNQPQHFGDGTRLSIL.

This clone was recorded only once. The gene calls are TRBV27 and TRBJ2-5, with a weak D call TRBD1 (6 bases). In germline, CDR1 is MNHEY, CDR2 SMNVEV (reference sequence). V was clipped by 2 bases and J by 3 bases, with 10 bases between them. The CDR3 consists of 14 residues. DNA for the CDR3: TGTGCCAGCAGTTTAATTCAGGGGAAAGAGACCCAGTACTTC. Encoded protein: CASSLIQGKETQYF.

The chain couples TRBV11-1 to TRBJ2-3; the match to TRBD1 covers 8 bases. V was clipped by 5 bases and J by 3 bases; unmatched bases: 7. The length of the CDR3 is 15 residues. CDR1 and CDR2 from the germline V gene are SGHAT and FQDESV (reference sequence). In DNA, the CDR3 is TGTGCCAGCAGCCGCGGACAGGGAAGTACAGATACGCAGTATTTT. This codes for CASSRGQGSTDTQYF.

The chain is built from TRBV30 and TRBJ1-2; 7 nucleotides line up with TRBD1. The CDR3 loop spans 13 amino acids. V dropped 3 bases and J dropped 8; count of bases not matched to a gene: 9. Per the germline V gene, CDR1 is GTSNPN and CDR2 is SVGIG (reference sequence). In nucleotides, the CDR3 is TGTGCCTGGAGGCGACAGGGTAGGGGGGGCTACACCTTC. It is translated as CAWRRQGRGGYTF.

The CDR3 loop is CASREVSGDTQYF. The CDR3 coding sequence is TGCGCCAGCCGGGAGGTATCTGGAGATACGCAGTATTTT. The chain has TRBV5-1 and TRBJ2-3, with 7 nucleotides matching TRBD2. This CDR3 is 13 amino acids long. Germline CDR1 is SGHRS and CDR2 is YFSETQ. J was trimmed by 5 bases and V by 7 bases; bases with no gene match: 7.

The gene calls are TRBV28 and TRBJ1-2, with no clear D. Germline V gene lookup returns CDR1 MDHEN and CDR2 SYDVKM. Deletions cut 2 bases from V and 4 bases from J, with 11 bases between. The CDR3 spans 14 residues. The CDR3 region has the DNA TGTGCCAGCAGTTTAGTCGCGGCCGCCTATGGCTACACCTTC. Translated: CASSLVAAAYGYTF.

The chain is built from TRBV10-3 and TRBJ1-4, with D tentatively TRBD1 (5 bases). Deletions cut 1 base from V and 8 bases from J, with 8 bases between. CDR3 length: 13 residues. From germline, CDR1 is ENHRY and CDR2 SYGVKD. In nucleotides, the CDR3 is TGTGCCATCAGTGAGTTAGGGGTCGAAAAACTGTTTTTT. Translation gives CAISELGVEKLFF.

The chain uses TRBV11-2 and TRBJ1-1; D not resolved. Germline loops: CDR1 SGHAT, CDR2 FQNNGV. The germline V and J ends were trimmed by 4 bases and 1 base, with 10 bases remaining between them. The CDR3 is 14 amino acids. CDR3: CASSSGPGNTEAFF. The CDR3 nucleotides are TGTGCCAGCAGCTCCGGGCCGGGGAACACTGAAGCTTTCTTT. Supplemented by reference TRBV11-2 and TRBJ1-1, the full variable domain reads EAGVAQSPRYKIIEKRQSVAFWCNPISGHATLYWYQQILGQGPKLLIQFQNNGVVDDSQLPKDRFSAERLKGVDSTLKIQPAKLEDSAVYLCASSSGPGNTEAFFGQGTRLTVV.

The gene calls are TRBV19 and TRBJ1-4, with 9 nucleotides matching TRBD1. Trimming took 5 bases from V and 0 from J; bases not matched to a gene: 4. The CDR3 is 16 amino acids. CDR1 is LNHDA, CDR2 SQIVND, per germline (reference sequence). CDR3 protein: CASSFGTGTTNEKLFF. CDR3 coding DNA: TGTGCCAGTAGTTTCGGGACAGGGACAACTAATGAAAAACTGTTTTTT.

Details on this clone: Within the sample, other DNA sequences also encode this same CDR3. The gene calls are TRBV18 and TRBJ2-3; 8 positions agree with TRBD1. After removal of 0 bases from V and 1 base from J, the junction contained 0 bases not matched to a gene. In germline, CDR1 is KGHSH, CDR2 LQKENI. There are 15 residues in the CDR3. The CDR3 reads CASSPPGQGTDTQYF. CDR3 coding DNA: TGTGCCAGCTCACCACCGGGACAGGGCACAGATACGCAGTATTTT.

This chain uses TRBV30 with TRBJ2-7, with 10 nucleotides matching TRBD1. Trimming cost V 0 bases and J 6 bases; bases outside gene matches: 11. Germline V gene lookup returns CDR1 GTSNPN and CDR2 SVGIG (reference sequence). The length of the CDR3 is 16 residues. In nucleotides, the CDR3 is TGTGCCTGGAGTGTTCGGCTGGGACAGGGGAAAGGCGAGCAGTACTTC. Translation: CAWSVRLGQGKGEQYF.

V gene TRBV5-4 combines with J gene TRBJ1-1, with a possible D match to TRBD1 (6 bases). The CDR3 sequence is 15 residues long. Germline V gene data show CDR1 as SGHNT and CDR2 as YYREEE (reference sequence). Deletions cut 4 bases from V and 4 bases from J, with 17 bases between. CDR3 loop: CASSGKKQGSTEAFF. CDR3 DNA: TGTGCCAGCAGCGGGAAAAAACAGGGTAGCACTGAAGCTTTCTTT.

The rearrangement links TRBV18 to TRBJ2-3; 7 nucleotides match TRBD2. Germline V gene lookup returns CDR1 KGHSH and CDR2 LQKENI. The CDR3 consists of 16 residues. With 3 bases clipped from V and 6 bases from J, the junction kept 12 bases outside the gene matches. The CDR3 loop reads CASSPRPTWEGDTQYF. The CDR3 nucleotides are TGTGCCAGCTCACCCCGACCCACTTGGGAGGGGGATACGCAGTATTTT.

CDR3 protein: CASSLVLGETYEQYF. In DNA, the CDR3 is TGTGCCAGCAGCTTAGTTCTAGGCGAGACCTACGAGCAGTACTTC. The chain recombines TRBV7-2 with TRBJ2-7; the D is unclear. The length of the CDR3 is 15 residues. V was pared by 1 base and J by 2 bases, with 12 bases between. Per germline, CDR1 SGHTA and CDR2 FQGNSA. Supplemented by reference TRBV7-2 and TRBJ2-7, the full variable domain reads GAGVSQSPSNKVTEKGKDVELRCDPISGHTALYWYRQSLGQGLEFLIYFQGNSAPDKSGLPSDRFSAERTGGSVSTLTIQRTQQEDSAVYLCASSLVLGETYEQYFGPGTRLTVT.

The chain links TRBV5-1 to TRBJ2-3; D is possibly TRBD1 (8 bases). The CDR3 spans 16 residues. CDR1 is SGHRS, CDR2 YFSETQ, per germline. V was pared by 4 bases and J by 3 bases, with 18 bases between. CDR3 amino acids: CASSLGGQGGTDTQYF. DNA of the CDR3: TGCGCCAGCAGCCTCGGCGGACAGGGAGGGACAGATACGCAGTATTTT.

As DNA, the CDR3 is TGTGCCAGCAGTTATACCAATACGCAGTATTTT. Amino acids: CASSYTNTQYF. The chain links TRBV28 to TRBJ2-3; D is unclear. V was cut by 4 bases and J by 7 bases, with 6 bases left in between. Germline CDR1 MDHEN, CDR2 SYDVKM. The CDR3 runs 11 residues.

The V and J genes are TRBV25-1 and TRBJ1-6, with D hard to call. The V end was cut by 4 bases, the J end by 10 bases, with 8 bases between. This CDR3 contains 12 residues. CDR1 is MGHDK, CDR2 SYGVNS, per germline. CDR3 sequence: CASSGEKSPLHF. CDR3 nucleotide sequence: TGTGCCAGCAGTGGAGAAAAGTCACCCCTCCACTTT.

This chain uses TRBV25-1 with TRBJ2-3; possibly TRBD2 for D (5 bases). Trimming removed 7 bases from V and 2 bases from J, with 10 bases in between. Germline CDR1 MGHDK, CDR2 SYGVNS. The CDR3 totals 13 residues. The CDR3, as DNA: TGTGCCAGCACGGGAAAAAACACAGATACGCAGTATTTT. It codes for CASTGKNTDTQYF.

J is TRBJ2-6 and V is TRBV10-3, with D perhaps matching TRBD1 (6 bases). V was pared by 3 bases and J by 1 base, with 22 bases between. Germline V gene lookup returns CDR1 ENHRY and CDR2 SYGVKD. This CDR3 is 20 amino acids long. CDR3 in DNA: TGTGCCATCAGTGATTTTGGCGACGGACAGACGACGTCTGGGGCCAACGTCCTGACTTTC. It codes for CAISDFGDGQTTSGANVLTF.

About this clone: Other nucleotide sequences from this sample produce the same CDR3. This chain uses TRBV6-6 with TRBJ2-3; D is uncertain. With 6 bases removed from V and 3 bases from J, the gap between germline ends came to 7 bases. CDR3 size: 12 residues. In germline, CDR1 is MNHNY, CDR2 SVGAGI (reference sequence). The chain's CDR3 is CASSYGTDTQYF. The CDR3 bases are TGTGCCAGCAGCTACGGTACAGATACGCAGTATTTT.

As concerns this clone: The sample carries other DNA sequences with the same CDR3. J is TRBJ2-5 and V is TRBV28; a weak D match, TRBD1 (5 bases). The CDR3 length is 14 residues. Trimming stripped 2 bases from V and 1 base from J, with 8 bases between. Germline CDR1 reads MDHEN; CDR2 reads SYDVKM. The CDR3 DNA follows: TGTGCCAGCAGTTTAACCAGGGCCCAAGAGACCCAGTACTTC. Its translation: CASSLTRAQETQYF.

The chain has TRBV7-9 and TRBJ2-1; D is unresolved. The CDR3 has 12 amino acids. Trimming removed 1 base at V and 6 bases at J, with 4 bases between. Germline V gene data show CDR1 as SEHNR and CDR2 as FQNEAQ (reference sequence). CDR3 region: CASSLVFNEQFF. In DNA, the CDR3 is TGTGCCAGCAGCTTAGTGTTCAATGAGCAGTTCTTC. Filled out from reference TRBV7-9 and TRBJ2-1, the complete variable domain reads DTGVSQNPRHKITKRGQNVTFRCDPISEHNRLYWYRQTLGQGPEFLTYFQNEAQLEKSRLLSDRFSAERPKGSFSTLEIQRTEQGDSAMYLCASSLVFNEQFFGPGTRLTVL.

The rearrangement links TRBV5-6 to TRBJ2-2, with D possibly matching TRBD1 (6 bases). This CDR3 is built from 15 residues. Germline CDR1 SGHDT, CDR2 YYEEEE. Deletions cut 1 base from V and 4 bases from J, with 11 bases between. The CDR3 bases are TGTGCCAGCAGCTTGAGGGGGAGTGGCACCGGGGAGCTGTTTTTT. It encodes CASSLRGSGTGELFF.

The rearrangement links TRBV5-1 to TRBJ2-1, with D tentatively TRBD2 (5 bases). The CDR3 length is 13 residues. Trimming cost V 0 bases and J 6 bases, with 7 bases left between them. Germline V CDR1 and CDR2: SGHRS, YFSETQ. In DNA, the CDR3 is TGCGCCAGCAGCTTGGCCCTAGCCAATGAGCAGTTCTTC. Amino acids: CASSLALANEQFF.

The genes are TRBV19 and TRBJ2-2; TRBD2 matches 8 bases. CDR3 length equals 16 residues. Germline CDR1 and CDR2: LNHDA and SQIVND (reference sequence). J lost 4 bases, V lost 7 bases, and 11 bases had no gene match. CDR3 loop: CASNKLSGSSTGELFF. The CDR3 DNA reads as TGTGCCAGTAATAAACTGAGCGGGAGTAGCACCGGGGAGCTGTTTTTT.

This rearrangement joins TRBV6-1 to TRBJ2-7, with a weak D call TRBD1 (6 bases). V was pared by 7 bases and J by 3 bases, with 16 bases between. CDR3 length: 14 residues. Germline CDR1 MNHNS, CDR2 SASEGT. Written as DNA, the CDR3 is TGTGCCAGCACCCCCTGGGGGCAGAGCTACGAGCAGTACTTC. This codes for CASTPWGQSYEQYF.